This T cell receptor (beta chain) was identified in a study of PD-L1 blockade in urothelial cancer. As for the study in general: Twenty-five of 29 patients were men who had bladder-origin urothelial cancer.

The sample's time point: peripheral blood 6 weeks after treatment start. Patients presented with locally advanced or metastatic urothelial carcinoma. This clone was observed a single time. Some clones are missing from TCRdb's copy, which holds only in-frame ones; the method was immunoSEQ multiplex PCR. The repertoire holds about 30,000 clones, with 79% as singletons. The CDR3 has 14 amino acids. The J segment lost 3 bases and the V segment lost 4 bases, leaving 2 bases of the junction unmatched. CDR1 SGHRS and CDR2 YFSETQ come from the germline V gene. The rearrangement uses TRBV5-1 and TRBJ2-3; 10 positions agree with TRBD1. The clonotype was recovered from a man aged 65 to 85 with urothelial cancer. The sample was PBMCs, taken around atezolizumab (anti-PD-L1) treatment. This CDR3 reads CASSRDRGTDTQYF. DNA of the CDR3: TGCGCCAGCAGCCGGGACAGGGGTACAGATACGCAGTATTTT.